This TCR beta chain was captured in a study of T cell repertoires in cytomegalovirus infection. Whole-study context: CMV epitopes used comprised recently identified HLA-C-restricted ones and well-studied HLA-B-restricted ones. Indicated by public TCR beta signatures were CMV infection and matching HLA type. Regarding the study as a whole: Carriage of CMV together with the relevant HLA was identifiable through cumulative public TCR beta family frequency.

One entry per CDR3 protein results from TCRdb running MiXCR on the reads. Counted here are approximately 470,000 distinct CDR3 sequences, about 42% occurring once; the ten biggest clones make up about two fifths. Notes on this clonotype: Antigen: not known.

This receptor was identified in a human donor in good health (CMV status not recorded). Some clones in this sample may be carry-over from other donors' samples. The specimen was cultured PBMCs, collected from culture after CMV antigen stimulation.

Here the CDR3 DNA reads TGCGCCAGCAGCTTGGATGGGGGGCAAAACTATGGCTACACCTTC. Its translation is CASSLDGGQNYGYTF. The rearrangement uses TRBV5-1 and TRBJ1-2, with a tentative D call TRBD1 (6 bases). The germline V and J ends were trimmed by 0 bases and 2 bases, with 11 bases remaining between them. The length of the CDR3 is 15 residues. The germline V gene has CDR1 SGHRS and CDR2 YFSETQ.